The rows below give T cell receptor beta chains drawn from one sample of a study of shared T cell receptors in the human thymus. Here immunoSEQ multiplex PCR was the method, and the copy in TCRdb shows in-frame clones only, minus some. Here the sample spans 700,000 or so clones, 80% to 90% being singletons. The sample was also reused in another study, on human thymus T cells.

Material: thymocytes. The source of these receptors is a girl less than two years old with a congenital heart defect. CDR3s include the opening cysteine and the closing phenylalanine or tryptophan.

TRBV6-6,CASRYLTTGTYGYTF
TRBV30,CAGIDPRDPNYGYTF
TRBV5-5,CASSLAKSGDGSNYGYTF
TRBV6-5,CASSYEGRGEKLFF
TRBV28,CASTPGANRTNTGELFF
TRBV18,CASSPPRDRGHRYGYTF
TRBV4-1,CASSQDTDGELFF
TRBV5-1,CASSGQADLEEPYSYGYTF
TRBV7-3,CASSLRDRDHYSNQPQHF
TRBV2,CASSPQGLVSKFF
TRBV19,CASSPRGDRGPEAFF
TRBV5-1,CASSPGQAMNTEAFF
TRBV5-1,CASSLGDSYGYTF
TRBV29-1,CSVAPTRLAYNEQFF
TRBV9,CASSVGLQEETQYF
TRBV4-1,CASSQDLSSNYGYTF